This T cell receptor (beta chain) is drawn from a study of shared clonotypes between healthy human individuals. Germline V gene sequence: CDR1 MDHEN, CDR2 SYDVKM. The CDR3 length is 14 residues. The V and J ends lost 3 bases and 6 bases, in that order; junction bases with no gene match: 1. Assay used: immunoSEQ multiplex PCR; TCRdb lists only in-frame clones, some missing. The sample lists roughly 700,000 clones, less than 95% occurring once. The chain recombines TRBV28 with TRBJ1-5, with 11 bases lining up with TRBD1. The sequence was collected from a young man in good health. Some clones in this sample may be carry-over from other donors' samples. Sequencing was performed on memory CD8+ T cells from PBMCs. Indicated subset: CD45RO+ cells pooled with CCR7-negative TemRA cells. CDR3 nucleotide sequence: TGTGCCAGCAGTTTCGGGACAGGGGGTCAGCCCCAGCATTTT. Residues: CASSFGTGGQPQHF.